This T cell receptor beta chain stems from a study of T cells in Graves' hyperthyroidism and ophthalmopathy. Background on the study: Peripheral blood was drawn at first diagnosis, prior to all treatment.

Notes on this clonotype: What it recognizes is unknown. Sequence at one end of the junction differs from germline and may be a read error.

The CDR3 is 14 residues long. Germline values: CDR1 SGHRS, CDR2 YFSETQ. Researchers amplified the TCR beta CDR3 regions from RNA transcripts. The primer set for the first-round RT-PCR of the TCR CDR3 was HTBI. TCRdb used MiXCR to reprocess the multiplex PCR reads, holding one entry per CDR3 protein. This sample has approximately 610,000 distinct CDR3 sequences, with roughly 14% found just once. General study points: Model predictions of ophthalmopathy came a median around 6.5 months before onset. Within blood appeared most thyroid clonotypes that had expanded above 0.001.

This receptor was obtained from a woman aged 40 to 55 with Graves' ophthalmopathy. Sample: blood. The V gene is TRBV5-1, the J gene TRBJ1-1; 7 nucleotides match TRBD1. The CDR3 spells CASSTTGLGTEALF. The CDR3 DNA follows: TGCGCCAGCAGCACGACAGGGCTGGGGACTGAAGCTCTCTTT.